This passage covers 9 T cell receptor beta chains from one sample sequenced in a study of response to subunit inactivated influenza vaccine (dated by TCRdb to 2016 to 2019). The method was RT-PCR. TCRdb names Illumina HiSeq 2500 as the instrument used. TCRdb trimmed public reads at Q25 via fastp, called clones via MiXCR and kept in-frame beta chains. Here each entry gathers all rows of one CDR3 protein and keeps the most common genes and DNA. For this sample the table gives fewer than 350,000 distinct CDR3 sequences, of which just over 20% were detected only once. Of the sample, roughly 10% is held by the ten largest clones. Sequenced material: PBMCs from blood, taken approximately 22 months after vaccination. The receptors were sampled from a man in his fifties or sixties who received an inactivated influenza vaccine. Donor details come from another sample of the same person, matched by shared clones.

The rearrangement joins TRBV4-3 to TRBJ1-6, with TRBD1 identical over 8 bases. The CDR3 is 15 amino acids. Trimming cost V 0 bases and J 7 bases; bases outside gene matches: 2. The germline CDR1 and CDR2 sequences are LGHNA and YSLEER. The CDR3: CASSQETGVNSPLHF. Here the CDR3 DNA reads TGCGCCAGCAGCCAAGAGACAGGGGTCAATTCACCCCTCCACTTT.

This clonotype was counted only a few times. The chain uses TRBV12-3 or TRBV12-4 and TRBJ2-1; a weak D match, TRBD2 (6 bases). Deletions cut 2 bases from V and 10 bases from J, with 9 bases between. This CDR3 is built from 12 residues. CDR3 sequence reads: CASSLRAGEQFF. Here the CDR3 DNA reads TGTGCCAGCAGTTTAAGGGCGGGAGAGCAGTTCTTC.

This chain uses TRBV3-1 with TRBJ2-2, with TRBD2 as a possible D gene (6 bases). CDR1 LGHDT and CDR2 YNNKEL come from the germline V gene (reference sequence). The CDR3 contains 17 residues. The V and J ends lost 2 bases and 4 bases respectively, with 17 bases between them. CDR3 nucleotide sequence: TGTGCCAGCAGCCAAACCCGTACTAGCACGGCCACCGGGGAGCTGTTTTTT. The encoded protein is CASSQTRTSTATGELFF. Full variable domain (missing parts from reference TRBV3-1 and TRBJ2-2): DTAVSQTPKYLVTQMGNDKSIKCEQNLGHDTMYWYKQDSKKFLKIMFSYNNKELIINETVPNRFSPKSPDKAHLNLHINSLELGDSAVYFCASSQTRTSTATGELFFGEGSRLTVL.

This clonotype appeared many times. The chain employs TRBV4-1 and TRBJ1-1; TRBD1 is a possible D gene (5 bases). The germline V and J ends were trimmed by 0 bases and 11 bases, with 13 bases remaining between them. Germline V gene data show CDR1 as MGHRA and CDR2 as YSYEKL. The CDR3 is 13 residues long. CDR3 sequence: CASSQDKGLSAFF. CDR3 bases: TGCGCCAGCAGCCAAGACAAGGGGCTGAGCGCTTTCTTT.

The J gene is TRBJ2-7, the V gene TRBV12-3 or TRBV12-4; D tentatively fits TRBD1 or TRBD2 (6 bases each). The CDR3 extends over 15 amino acids. Trimming stripped 6 bases from V and 3 bases from J, with 18 bases between. The CDR3 loop reads CASSLHLGGGYEQYF. The CDR3 DNA reads as TGTGCCAGCAGCCTTCACCTCGGAGGGGGCTACGAGCAGTACTTC.

The V gene is TRBV6-1, the J gene TRBJ2-2; 7 nucleotides line up with TRBD1. Germline trimming cut 8 bases from V and 0 bases from J; bases unmatched to any gene: 3. This CDR3 comprises 14 residues. The germline gives CDR1 MNHNS, CDR2 SASEGT. The chain's CDR3 is CASEGQPNTGELFF. The CDR3 DNA reads TGTGCCAGCGAGGGACAGCCGAACACCGGGGAGCTGTTTTTT.

This sequence joins TRBV12-3 or TRBV12-4 and TRBJ1-3; 9 bases align to TRBD1. J gave up 2 bases and V 7 bases, and 15 bases lay outside the gene matches. The CDR3 is made up of 18 amino acids. The CDR3 loop is CASTPLDRGFLAGNTIYF. The CDR3 coding sequence is TGTGCCAGCACCCCGCTGGACAGGGGATTTCTGGCTGGAAACACCATATATTTT.

The V gene is TRBV12-5, the J gene TRBJ2-1; 9 nucleotides line up with TRBD1. In germline, CDR1 is LGHNT, CDR2 FRNRAP. This CDR3 contains 14 residues. The V gene end was trimmed by 2 bases and the J gene end by 9 bases; junction bases not matched to a gene: 5. CDR3 nucleotides: TGTGCTAGTGGTTTGATAGGACAGGGGAGTGAGCAGTTCTTC. It is translated as CASGLIGQGSEQFF.

This clonotype has more than one count but fewer than ten. The gene calls are TRBV20-1 and TRBJ2-5; D tentatively reads TRBD1 or TRBD2 (5 bases each). CDR3 length: 16 residues. Between the trimmed V and J ends, which lost 6 bases and 1 base, there was a span of 21 bases. The germline gives CDR1 DFQATT, CDR2 SNEGSKA (reference sequence). Here the CDR3 reads CSATGPTRHPQETQYF. The DNA of the CDR3 is TGCAGTGCGACGGGACCAACAAGGCACCCCCAAGAGACCCAGTACTTC.